The 11 T cell receptor beta chains below all came from one sample that was sequenced in a study of regulatory T cells in long-lasting Graves disease. Building the TCR beta libraries relied on iRepertoire HTBI primers, and CDR3 regions underwent Arm-PCR. Each CDR3 protein gets one entry after TCRdb re-called the multiplex PCR reads with MiXCR. The repertoire holds about 430,000 distinct CDR3 sequences, with about 15% as singletons. Regarding time point: newly diagnosed GD, antithyroid drugs for less than 3 months. RNA from PBMCs was the source of the TCR library. These data were also filed under a second study, of T cells in Graves' hyperthyroidism and ophthalmopathy.

Specimen: peripheral blood mononuclear cells (PBMCs), collected at new diagnosis, from a patient treated with antithyroid drugs. These TCRs come from a middle-aged woman with Graves disease.

Notes on this clonotype: At one end the junction does not follow the germline gene, possibly because of a read error. The CDR3 loop is CASSVGTGGLYDQYF. As DNA, the CDR3 is TGCGCCAGCAGTGTGGGGACAGGGGGCCTTTACGATCAGTACTTC. This rearrangement joins TRBV5-1 to TRBJ2-7; 12 positions match TRBD1. This CDR3 is built from 15 residues. Germline V gene lookup returns CDR1 SGHRS and CDR2 YFSETQ.

This clonotype was seen many times. The chain is built from TRBV7-9 and TRBJ2-2; TRBD2 might be the D (6 bases). Germline loops: CDR1 SEHNR, CDR2 FQNEAQ (reference sequence). Trimming took 5 bases from V and 0 from J, leaving 16 bases between them. The CDR3 runs 17 residues. For the CDR3, the DNA is TGTGCCAGCAGCACCCGAGGTAGCGGCTCGAACACCGGGGAGCTGTTTTTT. The encoded protein is CASSTRGSGSNTGELFF.

The chain uses TRBV5-1 and TRBJ2-7; D remains unclear. The CDR3 sequence is 14 residues long. Germline loops: CDR1 SGHRS, CDR2 YFSETQ. Trimming removed 2 bases from V and 0 bases from J, with 9 bases in between. In DNA, the CDR3 is TGCGCCAGCAGCTTTCCTACTGACTCCTACGAGCAGTACTTC. Its protein is CASSFPTDSYEQYF.

This clonotype was picked up many times. This chain joins TRBV19 and TRBJ1-1; 9 nucleotides agree with TRBD1. The CDR3 has 18 amino acids. Trimming at V came to 3 bases and at J to 3 bases, leaving 14 bases not matched to a gene. Germline assignment: CDR1 LNHDA and CDR2 SQIVND (reference sequence). The CDR3 loop is CASSIKGQGLGKDTEAFF. The CDR3 nucleotides read TGTGCCAGTAGTATTAAAGGACAGGGGCTTGGAAAGGACACTGAAGCTTTCTTT.

This clonotype was counted ten times or more. The rearrangement links TRBV5-1 to TRBJ1-1; D not certain. With 4 bases removed from V and 1 base from J, the gap between germline ends came to 8 bases. The CDR3 totals 13 residues. Per the germline V gene, CDR1 is SGHRS and CDR2 is YFSETQ. The CDR3 DNA is TGCGCCAGCAGCGAGCAACCGAACACTGAAGCTTTCTTT. This translates into CASSEQPNTEAFF.

This sequence joins TRBV6-2 or TRBV6-3 and TRBJ2-3; D is unresolved. The CDR3 consists of 14 residues. V was cut by 5 bases and J by 1 base, with 10 bases left in between. The germline V gene encodes CDR1 MNHEY and CDR2 SVGEGT. CDR3 amino acids: CASSPMTGTDTQYF. For the CDR3, the DNA is TGTGCCAGCAGTCCCATGACGGGCACAGATACGCAGTATTTT.

This clonotype was seen only a few times. The chain joins TRBV19 to TRBJ1-1; no reliable D call. The germline V and J ends were trimmed by 5 bases and 2 bases, with 9 bases remaining between them. The CDR3 is 13 amino acids. Germline values: CDR1 LNHDA, CDR2 SQIVND (reference sequence). CDR3: CASSDEGNTEAFF. Here the CDR3 DNA reads TGTGCCAGTAGTGATGAGGGTAACACTGAAGCTTTCTTT. The variable domain in full, completed from reference TRBV19 and TRBJ1-1, reads DGGITQSPKYLFRKEGQNVTLSCEQNLNHDAMYWYRQDPGQGLRLIYYSQIVNDFQKGDIAEGYSVSREKKESFPLTVTSAQKNPTAFYLCASSDEGNTEAFFGQGTRLTVV.

This clonotype was seen ten or more times. The V and J genes are TRBV28 and TRBJ2-7; D is unresolved. The CDR3 length is 15 residues. Trimming left V 5 bases short and J 1 base short, with 15 bases between. Looked up from germline, CDR1 is MDHEN and CDR2 is SYDVKM. As DNA, the CDR3 is TGTGCCAGCAGTCTGTATACTGGACGGTCCTACGAGCAGTACTTC. Residues: CASSLYTGRSYEQYF. Supplemented by reference TRBV28 and TRBJ2-7, the full variable domain reads DVKVTQSSRYLVKRTGEKVFLECVQDMDHENMFWYRQDPGLGLRLIYFSYDVKMKEKGDIPEGYSVSREKKERFSLILESASTNQTSMYLCASSLYTGRSYEQYFGPGTRLTVT.

Turning to this clonotype: One end of the junction does not line up with germline, which may come from a read error. The genes are TRBV5-1 and TRBJ1-1; D is possibly TRBD1 (6 bases). The CDR3 has 14 residues. Germline CDR1 SGHRS, CDR2 YFSETQ. In DNA, the CDR3 is TGTGCCAGCAGCGTAGTTGGGGGCGACACTGAAGCTTTCTTT. This encodes CASSVVGGDTEAFF.

This clonotype has ten or more counts. V usage is TRBV15 and J usage is TRBJ2-1; unclear D gene. The CDR3 has 13 amino acids. Germline V CDR1 and CDR2: LNHNV, YYDKDF (reference sequence). V was cut by 1 base and J by 9 bases, with 10 bases left in between. The CDR3 nucleotides read TGTGCCACCAGCAGAGGAAGGCTAGGTGAGCAGTTCTTC. The encoded protein is CATSRGRLGEQFF.

This clonotype was counted a few times. This chain uses TRBV29-1 with TRBJ2-1; TRBD1 aligns across 10 bases. The CDR3 covers 13 residues. Per the germline V gene, CDR1 is SQVTM and CDR2 is ANQGSEA. Unmatched junction bases numbered 2, after V lost 6 bases and J lost 3 bases. Written as DNA, the CDR3 is TGCAGCGTCGGACAGGGGGTCTACAATGAGCAGTTCTTC. It specifies CSVGQGVYNEQFF.